These T cell receptor beta chains were read from a single sample in a study of PD-1 blockade in mismatch repair-deficient tumors. Clones were sequenced by immunoSEQ multiplex PCR, and TCRdb holds only the in-frame ones, with some missing. This table holds some 48,000 clones, more than 65% found once. Material: PBMCs, obtained before pembrolizumab treatment. These receptors all come from an adult with mismatch repair-deficient cancer. Each CDR3 is given with its conserved first and last residue. Each record gives: CDR3 protein, CDR3 DNA, D gene, J gene, clone size, V gene. A D gene is named only where the DNA matches it firmly. A clone size is listed for some rows: how often the clone was seen (once, few, many), or a class if it is expanded.

CDR3 protein: CASSPGLNEKLFF
CDR3 DNA: TGTGCCAGCAGCCCCGGACTGAATGAAAAACTGTTTTTT
D gene: -
J gene: TRBJ1-4
clone size: -
V gene: TRBV14

CDR3 protein: CASSSSISATQYF
CDR3 DNA: TGTGCCAGCAGCTCCTCGATATCCGCTACGCAGTATTTT
D gene: -
J gene: TRBJ2-3
clone size: -
V gene: TRBV11-2

CDR3 protein: CASSFGDNSGANVLTF
CDR3 DNA: TGTGCCAGCAGCTTCGGGGACAACTCTGGGGCCAACGTCCTGACTTTC
D gene: -
J gene: TRBJ2-6
clone size: -
V gene: TRBV7-6

CDR3 protein: CASSLNPYEQYF
CDR3 DNA: TGTGCCAGCAGTTTAAACCCCTACGAGCAGTACTTC
D gene: -
J gene: TRBJ2-7
clone size: few
V gene: TRBV28

CDR3 protein: CASSFRTQATNEKLFF
CDR3 DNA: TGTGCCAGCAGCTTCCGGACACAAGCAACTAATGAAAAACTGTTTTTT
D gene: -
J gene: TRBJ1-4
clone size: -
V gene: TRBV5-4

CDR3 protein: CASSDWTAEGTQYF
CDR3 DNA: TGTGCCAGCAGCGACTGGACGGCTGAGGGGACCCAGTACTTC
D gene: -
J gene: TRBJ2-5
clone size: -
V gene: TRBV5-4

CDR3 protein: CASSLRDTQETQYF
CDR3 DNA: TGCGCCAGCAGCTTGAGGGACACGCAAGAGACCCAGTACTTC
D gene: -
J gene: TRBJ2-5
clone size: few
V gene: TRBV5-1

CDR3 protein: CASSLATGMKNTEAFF
CDR3 DNA: TGCGCCAGCAGCTTGGCGACAGGGATGAAGAACACTGAAGCTTTCTTT
D gene: TRBD1
J gene: TRBJ1-1
clone size: -
V gene: TRBV5-1

CDR3 protein: CASSQDRQGKQFF
CDR3 DNA: TGTGCCAGCAGCCAAGATCGACAGGGGAAGCAGTTCTTC
D gene: TRBD1
J gene: TRBJ2-1
clone size: -
V gene: TRBV14

CDR3 protein: CASMGGSSSYEQYF
CDR3 DNA: TGTGCCAGCATGGGGGGATCTAGCTCCTACGAGCAGTACTTC
D gene: -
J gene: TRBJ2-7
clone size: -
V gene: TRBV6-5

CDR3 protein: CASQTGTGGTGELFF
CDR3 DNA: TGTGCCAGCCAAACCGGGACAGGGGGAACCGGGGAGCTGTTTTTT
D gene: TRBD1
J gene: TRBJ2-2
clone size: -
V gene: TRBV2

CDR3 protein: CSVGSGLPNEKLFF
CDR3 DNA: TGCAGCGTTGGTTCAGGGCTCCCTAATGAAAAACTGTTTTTT
D gene: -
J gene: TRBJ1-4
clone size: few
V gene: TRBV29-1

CDR3 protein: CASSNHRRSYEQYF
CDR3 DNA: TGTGCCAGCAGCAACCACAGGAGGTCCTACGAGCAGTACTTC
D gene: -
J gene: TRBJ2-7
clone size: -
V gene: TRBV4-2

CDR3 protein: CASSLGGGETQYF
CDR3 DNA: TGTGCCAGCAGCTTAGGCGGGGGAGAGACCCAGTACTTC
D gene: TRBD2
J gene: TRBJ2-5
clone size: -
V gene: TRBV7-2

CDR3 protein: CSVEGASASPYEQYF
CDR3 DNA: TGCAGCGTTGAAGGAGCGTCAGCCTCGCCCTACGAGCAGTACTTC
D gene: -
J gene: TRBJ2-7
clone size: few
V gene: TRBV29-1

CDR3 protein: CASSEDSNYGYTF
CDR3 DNA: TGTGCCAGCAGCGAGGACTCTAACTATGGCTACACCTTC
D gene: -
J gene: TRBJ1-2
clone size: -
V gene: TRBV7-9

CDR3 protein: CASSESAGQETQYF
CDR3 DNA: TGCGCCAGCAGTGAGTCGGCTGGCCAAGAGACCCAGTACTTC
D gene: -
J gene: TRBJ2-5
clone size: -
V gene: TRBV10-2

CDR3 protein: CASRGQAVTEAFF
CDR3 DNA: TGTGCCAGCAGGGGACAGGCCGTTACTGAAGCTTTCTTT
D gene: TRBD1
J gene: TRBJ1-1
clone size: -
V gene: TRBV2

CDR3 protein: CASRQDREGYNEQFF
CDR3 DNA: TGTGCCAGCAGGCAGGACAGGGAAGGGTACAATGAGCAGTTCTTC
D gene: TRBD1
J gene: TRBJ2-1
clone size: -
V gene: TRBV6-4

CDR3 protein: CASSEHAGLLVDNEKLFF
CDR3 DNA: TGTGCCAGCAGTGAACATGCTGGTCTCCTAGTCGACAATGAAAAACTGTTTTTT
D gene: -
J gene: TRBJ1-4
clone size: -
V gene: TRBV14

CDR3 protein: CASSLYRSGGDEAFF
CDR3 DNA: TGTGCCAGCAGTTTATATCGGTCGGGGGGTGATGAAGCTTTCTTT
D gene: -
J gene: TRBJ1-1
clone size: -
V gene: TRBV27

CDR3 protein: CASSSGTGEHEQYF
CDR3 DNA: TGTGCCAGCAGCTCTGGGACAGGGGAACACGAGCAGTACTTC
D gene: TRBD1
J gene: TRBJ2-7
clone size: -
V gene: TRBV7-9

CDR3 protein: CASSRLGTATYYGYTF
CDR3 DNA: TGTGCCAGCAGCCGTCTCGGGACAGCGACTTACTATGGCTACACCTTC
D gene: TRBD1
J gene: TRBJ1-2
clone size: -
V gene: TRBV14

CDR3 protein: CASSLTRAIYEQYF
CDR3 DNA: TGTGCCAGCAGCCTTACCCGGGCGATCTACGAGCAGTACTTC
D gene: -
J gene: TRBJ2-7
clone size: -
V gene: TRBV5-6

CDR3 protein: CAWMLWGNEQFF
CDR3 DNA: TGTGCCTGGATGTTGTGGGGAAATGAGCAGTTCTTC
D gene: -
J gene: TRBJ2-1
clone size: once
V gene: TRBV30

CDR3 protein: CASSSSGSSYEQYF
CDR3 DNA: TGTGCCAGCAGTTCTAGCGGGAGCTCCTACGAGCAGTACTTC
D gene: TRBD2
J gene: TRBJ2-7
clone size: -
V gene: TRBV28

CDR3 protein: CASSQETSGRSIGELFF
CDR3 DNA: TGCGCCAGCAGCCAAGAGACTAGCGGGAGAAGTATCGGGGAGCTGTTTTTT
D gene: TRBD2
J gene: TRBJ2-2
clone size: -
V gene: TRBV4-3

CDR3 protein: CASSPRGRTSTDTQYF
CDR3 DNA: TGTGCCAGCAGCCCCCGTGGACGGACTAGCACAGATACGCAGTATTTT
D gene: -
J gene: TRBJ2-3
clone size: -
V gene: TRBV6-6

CDR3 protein: CASSHLSSNPRLSEQYF
CDR3 DNA: TGCGCCAGCAGCCACCTAAGTTCGAATCCGCGACTGAGCGAGCAGTACTTC
D gene: -
J gene: TRBJ2-7
clone size: -
V gene: TRBV4-1

CDR3 protein: CASRPLVAGHQETQYF
CDR3 DNA: TGTGCCAGCAGACCCCTGGTAGCGGGACACCAAGAGACCCAGTACTTC
D gene: TRBD2
J gene: TRBJ2-5
clone size: -
V gene: TRBV2

CDR3 protein: CSAGGTETSYEQYF
CDR3 DNA: TGCAGTGCCGGGGGGACAGAGACATCCTACGAGCAGTACTTC
D gene: -
J gene: TRBJ2-7
clone size: -
V gene: TRBV29-1

CDR3 protein: CSASRDRQFF
CDR3 DNA: TGCAGTGCTAGCCGGGACAGGCAGTTCTTC
D gene: TRBD1
J gene: TRBJ2-1
clone size: -
V gene: TRBV20-1

CDR3 protein: CASSQDRGRAEGRGIVFF
CDR3 DNA: TGTGCCAGCAGCCAAGACAGGGGGCGCGCGGAAGGTCGCGGAATCGTTTTCTTT
D gene: TRBD1
J gene: TRBJ1-1
clone size: -
V gene: TRBV11-3

CDR3 protein: CASSQDEGGGNTIYF
CDR3 DNA: TGTGCCAGCAGCCAAGATGAGGGGGGAGGAAACACCATATATTTT
D gene: -
J gene: TRBJ1-3
clone size: few
V gene: TRBV5-4

CDR3 protein: CASLTGTGGSTEAFF
CDR3 DNA: TGTGCCAGTCTAACCGGGACAGGGGGCTCCACTGAAGCTTTCTTT
D gene: TRBD1
J gene: TRBJ1-1
clone size: -
V gene: TRBV19

CDR3 protein: CASSTNNRVGYTF
CDR3 DNA: TGTGCCAGTAGTACTAATAACAGGGTCGGCTACACCTTC
D gene: -
J gene: TRBJ1-2
clone size: few
V gene: TRBV19

CDR3 protein: CSVLTDNYGYTF
CDR3 DNA: TGCAGCGTACTCACAGACAACTATGGCTACACCTTC
D gene: -
J gene: TRBJ1-2
clone size: -
V gene: TRBV29-1

CDR3 protein: CASESAHNEQFF
CDR3 DNA: TGTGCCAGCGAGAGCGCTCACAATGAGCAGTTCTTC
D gene: -
J gene: TRBJ2-1
clone size: few
V gene: TRBV9

CDR3 protein: CASTWVGTGFLGHGYTF
CDR3 DNA: TGTGCCAGCACATGGGTGGGGACAGGGTTCCTAGGTCATGGCTACACCTTC
D gene: TRBD1
J gene: TRBJ1-2
clone size: few
V gene: TRBV5-6

CDR3 protein: CSVEEGGANTEAFF
CDR3 DNA: TGCAGCGTTGAAGAGGGGGGGGCGAACACTGAAGCTTTCTTT
D gene: -
J gene: TRBJ1-1
clone size: -
V gene: TRBV29-1

CDR3 protein: CASSTRGTLGTDTQYF
CDR3 DNA: TGTGCCAGCAGCACACGCGGGACTCTAGGGACAGATACGCAGTATTTT
D gene: -
J gene: TRBJ2-3
clone size: -
V gene: TRBV11-2

CDR3 protein: CASSDDRDRPSYEQYF
CDR3 DNA: TGTGCCAGCAGCGATGACCGGGACAGACCCTCCTACGAGCAGTACTTC
D gene: TRBD1
J gene: TRBJ2-7
clone size: -
V gene: TRBV9

CDR3 protein: CASSEAPSDTQYF
CDR3 DNA: TGTGCCAGCAGTGAAGCCCCCTCCGATACGCAGTATTTT
D gene: -
J gene: TRBJ2-3
clone size: -
V gene: TRBV6-1

CDR3 protein: CASRLAREQDGNQPQHF
CDR3 DNA: TGTGCAAGTCGCTTAGCGAGGGAGCAGGACGGGAATCAGCCCCAGCATTTT
D gene: -
J gene: TRBJ1-5
clone size: few
V gene: TRBV12-2

CDR3 protein: CASKYGFSNQPQHF
CDR3 DNA: TGTGCCAGTAAGTACGGATTTAGCAATCAGCCCCAGCATTTT
D gene: -
J gene: TRBJ1-5
clone size: -
V gene: TRBV19

CDR3 protein: CASSQAEGSGGYTF
CDR3 DNA: TGCGCCAGCAGCCAAGCCGAAGGGTCCGGTGGCTACACCTTC
D gene: -
J gene: TRBJ1-2
clone size: -
V gene: TRBV4-1

CDR3 protein: CASSYRVAVNTGELFF
CDR3 DNA: TGTGCCAGCAGCTATAGAGTAGCAGTTAACACCGGGGAGCTGTTTTTT
D gene: -
J gene: TRBJ2-2
clone size: few
V gene: TRBV11-3

CDR3 protein: CASSQERSYNEKLFF
CDR3 DNA: TGCGCCAGCAGCCAAGAAAGATCATATAATGAAAAACTGTTTTTT
D gene: -
J gene: TRBJ1-4
clone size: -
V gene: TRBV4-3

CDR3 protein: CASSTRDGDQPQHF
CDR3 DNA: TGTGCCAGCAGCACCCGGGACGGAGATCAGCCCCAGCATTTT
D gene: -
J gene: TRBJ1-5
clone size: -
V gene: TRBV7-2

CDR3 protein: CASSLGVGGGGYEQYF
CDR3 DNA: TGTGCCAGCAGTTTAGGAGTAGGCGGAGGGGGGTACGAGCAGTACTTC
D gene: -
J gene: TRBJ2-7
clone size: -
V gene: TRBV27

CDR3 protein: CASSPGGQVWNTEAFF
CDR3 DNA: TGTGCCAGCAGCCCAGGGGGTCAGGTCTGGAACACTGAAGCTTTCTTT
D gene: TRBD1
J gene: TRBJ1-1
clone size: -
V gene: TRBV6-6

CDR3 protein: CASSISVGFGGRFSYEQYF
CDR3 DNA: TGTGCCAGTAGTATTTCGGTTGGGTTTGGGGGCCGGTTCTCCTACGAGCAGTACTTC
D gene: -
J gene: TRBJ2-7
clone size: -
V gene: TRBV19

CDR3 protein: CATSPGTSGSGTDTQYF
CDR3 DNA: TGTGCCACCAGCCCGGGGACTAGCGGGAGTGGCACAGATACGCAGTATTTT
D gene: TRBD2
J gene: TRBJ2-3
clone size: -
V gene: TRBV15

CDR3 protein: CASALAGQGQEQYF
CDR3 DNA: TGTGCCAGCGCCCTTGCCGGACAGGGTCAGGAGCAGTACTTC
D gene: TRBD1
J gene: TRBJ2-7
clone size: -
V gene: TRBV27